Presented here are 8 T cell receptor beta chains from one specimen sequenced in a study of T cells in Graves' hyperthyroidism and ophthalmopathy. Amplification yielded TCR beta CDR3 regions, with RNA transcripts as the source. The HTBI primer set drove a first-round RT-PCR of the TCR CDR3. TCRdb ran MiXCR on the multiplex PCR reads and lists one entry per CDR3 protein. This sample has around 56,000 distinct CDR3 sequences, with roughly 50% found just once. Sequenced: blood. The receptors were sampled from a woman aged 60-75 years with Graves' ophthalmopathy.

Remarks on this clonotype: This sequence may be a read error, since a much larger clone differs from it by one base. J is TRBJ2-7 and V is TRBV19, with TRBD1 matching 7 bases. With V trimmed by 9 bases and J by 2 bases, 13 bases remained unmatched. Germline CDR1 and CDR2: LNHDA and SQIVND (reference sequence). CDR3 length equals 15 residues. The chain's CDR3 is CASPPRTGVAYEQYF. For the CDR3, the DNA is TGTGCCAGCCCACCACGCACAGGGGTTGCCTACGAGCAGTACTTC.

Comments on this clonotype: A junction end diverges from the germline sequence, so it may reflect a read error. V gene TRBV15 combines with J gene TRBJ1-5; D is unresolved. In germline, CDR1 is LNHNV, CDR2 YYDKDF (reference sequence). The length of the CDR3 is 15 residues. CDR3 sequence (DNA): TGTGCCACCAGCAGAGTCGGAGTTAGCAATCAGTCCCAGCATTTT. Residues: CATSRVGVSNQSQHF.

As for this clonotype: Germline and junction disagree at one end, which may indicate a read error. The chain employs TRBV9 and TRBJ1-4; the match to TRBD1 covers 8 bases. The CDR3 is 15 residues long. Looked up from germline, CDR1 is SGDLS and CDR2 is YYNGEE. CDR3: CASSPPGGANEKLFF. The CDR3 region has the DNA TGCGCCAGCAGCCCTCCAGGGGGCGCTAATGAAAAACTGTTTTTT.

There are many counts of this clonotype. The chain's CDR3 is CASSQTAKLLTNYGYTF. For the CDR3, the DNA is TGTGCCAGCAGCCAAACAGCAAAATTACTAACTAACTATGGCTACACCTTC. The chain joins TRBV14 to TRBJ1-2; no definite D call. Germline V gene lookup returns CDR1 SGHDN and CDR2 FVKESK. This CDR3 has 17 amino acids. V was clipped by 2 bases and J by 0 bases, with 16 bases between them.

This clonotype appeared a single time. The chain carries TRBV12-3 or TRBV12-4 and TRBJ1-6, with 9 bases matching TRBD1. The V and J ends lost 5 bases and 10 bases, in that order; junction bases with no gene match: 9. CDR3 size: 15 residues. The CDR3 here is CASSTGQGNGSPLHF. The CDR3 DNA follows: TGTGCCAGCAGTACTGGACAGGGGAACGGGTCACCCCTCCACTTT.

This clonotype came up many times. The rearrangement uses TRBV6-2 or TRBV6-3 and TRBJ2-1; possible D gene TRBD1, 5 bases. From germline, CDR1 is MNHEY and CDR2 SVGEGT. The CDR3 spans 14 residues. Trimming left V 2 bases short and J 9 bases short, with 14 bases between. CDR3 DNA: TGTGCCAGCAGTTACACGGGCAGGGTTGGTGAGCAGTTCTTC. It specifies CASSYTGRVGEQFF.

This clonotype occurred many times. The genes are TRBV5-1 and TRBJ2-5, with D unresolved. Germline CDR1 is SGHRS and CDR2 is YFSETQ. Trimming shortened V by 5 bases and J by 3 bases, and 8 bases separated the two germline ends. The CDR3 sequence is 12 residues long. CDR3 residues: CASRSGEETQYF. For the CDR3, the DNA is TGCGCCAGCAGGTCGGGCGAAGAGACCCAGTACTTC.

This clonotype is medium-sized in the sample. The CDR3 region is CATSGTSGSTGELFF. The CDR3 nucleotides read TGTGCCACCAGTGGGACTAGCGGGAGCACCGGGGAGCTGTTTTTT. The chain employs TRBV24-1 and TRBJ2-2, with 13 bases lining up with TRBD2. This CDR3 spans 15 amino acids. The germline gives CDR1 KGHDR, CDR2 SFDVKD. V was pared by 5 bases and J by 4 bases, with 0 bases of the junction left unmatched.